One T cell receptor (beta chain) is described in this entry. What it recognizes is unknown. A CD45RO/CCR7/CD25/CD127/CD95/CD27 panel sorted naive, central memory, regulatory and stem cell-like memory CD4+ cells. Sequencing targeted expressed TCRB transcripts, as all isolated RNA had been reverse transcribed. Sequenced by immunoSEQ multiplex PCR; TCRdb stores in-frame clones only, minus some. Of hundreds of thousands of clones listed, about 30% are singletons. The sample originates from a study of beta chain features in type 1 diabetes. Study summary: Healthy donors, compared against patients, showed similar age, gender and cell yields.

The study, taken as a whole, reports: PCR may have favored shorter templates equally in patients and controls.

The CDR3 sequence is 15 residues long. Germline V lookup: CDR1 SGHRS, CDR2 YFSETQ. V was shortened by 0 bases and J by 3 bases, with 13 bases between the two germline ends. The chain joins TRBV5-1 to TRBJ2-7; TRBD1 might be the D (5 bases). This sequence originates from a man younger than 30 in good health. Input material: naive CD4+ T cells from blood. The CDR3 DNA follows: TGCGCCAGCAGCTTGGGGGTGACAGCTAACTACGAGCAGTACTTC. Translated, it gives CASSLGVTANYEQYF.